Following are 13 T cell receptor beta chains from one sample sequenced in a study of blood T cells in healthy people across ages. Through a sample-barcoded 5' primer and a J-beta primer mix, a second PCR was run for roughly 7 to 12 cycles. TCRdb analysed the 5' RACE reads with MiXCR anew, one entry per CDR3 protein. The sample has 850,000 to 1,000,000 distinct CDR3 sequences; 51% are singletons. Sequenced material: blood. The receptor set was obtained from a woman aged 55-70 years in good health.

The chain joins TRBV12-3 or TRBV12-4 to TRBJ2-1; 8 bases agree with TRBD2. Losses at the gene ends were 0 bases for V and 5 bases for J; bases not matched to a gene: 6. CDR3 size: 16 residues. The CDR3 DNA reads TGTGCCAGCAGTTTAGCCTCGGCGGGAGGAAACAATGAGCAGTTCTTC. Its translation is CASSLASAGGNNEQFF.

CDR3 sequence reads: CASSLGDSLNSPLHF. DNA for the CDR3: TGTGCCAGCAGCTTAGGGGACAGCTTGAATTCACCCCTCCACTTT. The rearrangement joins TRBV11-3 to TRBJ1-6; 7 bases agree with TRBD1. The ends lost 1 base at V and 7 bases at J; junction bases unmatched: 4. Germline CDR1 SGHNT, CDR2 YENEEA. The CDR3 runs to 15 residues.

This clonotype was counted between two and nine times. The chain carries TRBV3-1 and TRBJ1-2, with TRBD1 as a possible D gene (6 bases). CDR1 and CDR2 (germline): LGHDT, YNNKEL (reference sequence). This CDR3 contains 12 residues. The V and J ends lost 1 base and 7 bases respectively, with 7 bases between them. The CDR3 is CASSQAGAGYTF. The CDR3 nucleotides are TGTGCCAGCAGCCAAGCGGGGGCTGGCTACACCTTC.

In its sample, this clonotype was seen a few times. The rearrangement uses TRBV12-3 or TRBV12-4 and TRBJ2-3, with 7 bases that match TRBD2. The CDR3 is 15 residues long. The V segment lost 3 bases and the J segment 2 bases; nucleotides outside the gene matches: 5. DNA for the CDR3: TGTGCCAGCAGTTTGCCAGCGGGGCCCACAGATACGCAGTATTTT. Translating it yields CASSLPAGPTDTQYF.

The chain has TRBV5-4 and TRBJ2-7, with D unclear. CDR1 is SGHNT and CDR2 is YYREEE in the germline V gene (reference sequence). There are 15 residues in the CDR3. Trimming cost V 0 bases and J 0 bases, with 10 bases left between them. This CDR3 is CASSLDFGSSYEQYF. The CDR3 coding sequence is TGTGCCAGCAGCTTGGACTTTGGAAGCTCCTACGAGCAGTACTTC.

The chain carries TRBV7-2 and TRBJ2-7, with 11 bases aligning to TRBD2. CDR1 SGHTA and CDR2 FQGNSA come from the germline V gene. The ends lost 4 bases at V and 0 bases at J; junction bases unmatched: 2. The length of the CDR3 is 15 residues. The CDR3 spells CASSSGLAASYEQYF. The CDR3 DNA reads as TGTGCCAGCAGCTCGGGACTAGCGGCCTCCTACGAGCAGTACTTC.

A remark on this clonotype: At one end the junction does not follow the germline gene, possibly because of a read error. The chain is built from TRBV28 and TRBJ2-4; the D is unclear. The CDR3 consists of 12 residues. The V gene's germline CDR1 is MDHEN and CDR2 SYDVKM. The CDR3 nucleotides read TGTGCCAGCAGTTTGTTTGACTTCAAGCAGTATTTC. Translated, it gives CASSLFDFKQYF.

This clonotype was recorded many times. V and J are TRBV12-3 or TRBV12-4 and TRBJ2-3; D is ambiguous. This CDR3 is 14 amino acids long. V lost 3 bases and J 0 bases, leaving 7 bases between the germline ends. The CDR3, as DNA: TGTGCCAGCAGTTTGAGCATTAGCACAGATACGCAGTATTTT. Translated: CASSLSISTDTQYF.

The rearrangement links TRBV28 to TRBJ2-5; 13 bases are shared with TRBD2. Germline V CDR1 and CDR2: MDHEN, SYDVKM. The ends lost 6 bases at V and 3 bases at J; junction bases unmatched: 7. This CDR3 has 16 amino acids. The CDR3 loop reads CASSPWTSGSKETQYF. The DNA of the CDR3 is TGTGCCAGCAGCCCTTGGACTAGCGGGAGCAAAGAGACCCAGTACTTC.

The V gene is TRBV4-1, the J gene TRBJ2-5, with a weak D call TRBD1 (5 bases). V shed 1 base and J shed 13 bases, with 13 bases lying between them. From germline, CDR1 is MGHRA and CDR2 YSYEKL. The CDR3 has 12 residues. The CDR3 is CASSQVRGERYF. The CDR3 DNA follows: TGCGCCAGCAGCCAAGTTAGGGGTGAGCGGTACTTC.

This sequence joins TRBV6-6 and TRBJ2-7; D is ambiguous. Near its end, the DNA agrees better with TRBJ2-5, so the J call may be wrong. The CDR3 loop spans 15 amino acids. Looked up from germline, CDR1 is MNHNY and CDR2 is SVGAGI (reference sequence). The CDR3 protein is CASRVQSTTKETQYF. For the CDR3, the DNA is TGTGCCAGCAGGGTACAGAGTACAACTAAAGAGACCCAGTACTTC.

The rearrangement joins TRBV18 to TRBJ2-3; D gene uncertain. There are 12 residues in the CDR3. V lost 2 bases, J lost 4 bases, and 4 bases lay in between. The V gene's germline CDR1 is KGHSH and CDR2 LQKENI. CDR3 region: CASSPVPDTQYF. CDR3 bases: TGTGCCAGCTCACCAGTTCCAGATACGCAGTATTTT.

This chain uses TRBV7-9 with TRBJ2-7; 9 nucleotides line up with TRBD2. CDR3 size: 15 residues. J gave up 5 bases and V 3 bases, and 8 bases lay outside the gene matches. Per germline, CDR1 SEHNR and CDR2 FQNEAQ (reference sequence). The CDR3 loop reads CASSLGRAGGNEQYF. The CDR3 DNA follows: TGTGCCAGCAGCTTGGGGCGAGCGGGAGGAAACGAGCAGTACTTC. Supplemented by reference TRBV7-9 and TRBJ2-7, the full variable domain reads DTGVSQNPRHKITKRGQNVTFRCDPISEHNRLYWYRQTLGQGPEFLTYFQNEAQLEKSRLLSDRFSAERPKGSFSTLEIQRTEQGDSAMYLCASSLGRAGGNEQYFGPGTRLTVT.